The 29 T cell receptor beta chains reported below all come from one sample, sequenced in a study of CD8 T cells in Susac syndrome. An input of about 0.45 to 1 ug of RNA was subjected to reverse transcription using random hexamers. TCRdb reprocessed the immunoSEQ multiplex PCR reads via MiXCR and lists one record per CDR3 protein. This sample has over 120,000 distinct CDR3 sequences, with 95% found just once. Sequences were obtained from CD4+ T cells from PBMCs. Receptor source: a human donor with Susac syndrome.

The chain uses TRBV20-1 and TRBJ2-7, with 12 bases fitting TRBD2. The CDR3 is 17 residues long. Germline V gene sequence: CDR1 DFQATT, CDR2 SNEGSKA (reference sequence). V lost 0 bases, J lost 3 bases, and 9 bases stayed unmatched. The CDR3 coding sequence is TGCAGTGCTAGAGACGTGATGACTAGCGGGAGCTTCTACGAGCAGTACTTC. Protein sequence: CSARDVMTSGSFYEQYF.

The gene calls are TRBV12-3 or TRBV12-4 and TRBJ1-5, with D unresolved. V was clipped by 6 bases and J by 7 bases, with 10 bases between them. This CDR3 comprises 12 residues. CDR3 in DNA: TGTGCCAGCAGACGACATGGGCAGCCCCAGCATTTT. Translating it yields CASRRHGQPQHF.

In nucleotides, the CDR3 is TGTGCCAGCTCACCAGGGGTGTTTACAGGTACCATGAACACTGAAGCTTTCTTT. Its translation is CASSPGVFTGTMNTEAFF. The rearrangement uses TRBV18 and TRBJ1-1, with D maybe TRBD1 (5 bases). The CDR3 extends over 18 amino acids. V lost 2 bases and J lost 0, with 19 bases in between. Germline V gives CDR1 KGHSH, CDR2 LQKENI.

The chain carries TRBV6-5 and TRBJ2-7; 7 positions agree with TRBD2. The germline V gene has CDR1 MNHEY and CDR2 SVGAGI. The CDR3 extends over 12 amino acids. V lost 8 bases and J lost 0; bases outside the gene matches: 1. CDR3 region: CASGRVSYEQYF. The DNA for the CDR3 is TGTGCCAGCGGGAGGGTCTCCTACGAGCAGTACTTC.

The J gene is TRBJ1-2, the V gene TRBV23-1; D is possibly TRBD1 (6 bases). TRBV23-1 is reported as an ORF; its role is uncertain. The CDR3 has 12 residues. Trimming cost V 10 bases and J 4 bases, with 13 bases left between them. The CDR3 spells CAIRGGSYGYTF. The CDR3 DNA reads TGCGCCATCCGAGGGGGAAGCTATGGCTACACCTTC.

V is TRBV20-1 and J is TRBJ1-1; D gene ambiguous. This CDR3 comprises 13 residues. V lost 7 bases, J lost 0 bases, and 12 bases lay in between. CDR1 and CDR2 (germline): DFQATT, SNEGSKA (reference sequence). CDR3 amino acids: CSVKADMNTEAFF. The CDR3 bases are TGCAGTGTAAAGGCTGATATGAACACTGAAGCTTTCTTT.

This sequence joins TRBV24-1 and TRBJ2-3; the D is unclear. The germline V gene encodes CDR1 KGHDR and CDR2 SFDVKD. The CDR3 extends over 13 amino acids. V was shortened by 3 bases and J by 3 bases, with 6 bases between the two germline ends. The DNA for the CDR3 is TGTGCCACCAGTGATCGCCTTACAGATACGCAGTATTTT. Protein: CATSDRLTDTQYF.

The rearrangement links TRBV30 to TRBJ1-2; no clear D gene. CDR3 size: 13 residues. The V end was cut by 1 base, the J end by 2 bases, with 8 bases between. Germline lookup yields CDR1 GTSNPN and CDR2 SVGIG (reference sequence). The CDR3 DNA sequence: TGTGCCTGGAGTGGGTTGGGGAACTATGGCTACACCTTC. Amino acid sequence: CAWSGLGNYGYTF. Supplemented by reference TRBV30 and TRBJ1-2, the full variable domain reads SQTIHQWPATLVQPVGSPLSLECTVEGTSNPNLYWYRQAAGRGLQLLFYSVGIGQISSEVPQNLSASRPQDRQFILSSKKLLLSDSGFYLCAWSGLGNYGYTFGSGTRLTVV.

In DNA, the CDR3 is TGCAGTGCGGGGCCAGCGGGAGGGCGCGAGCAGTACTTC. It translates to CSAGPAGGREQYF. This chain uses TRBV20-1 with TRBJ2-7; 10 bases match TRBD2. The V and J ends lost 6 bases and 6 bases, in that order; junction bases with no gene match: 8. There are 13 residues in the CDR3. Germline CDR1 DFQATT, CDR2 SNEGSKA (reference sequence).

This sequence joins TRBV20-1 and TRBJ1-6; no clear D gene. The germline V gene encodes CDR1 DFQATT and CDR2 SNEGSKA (reference sequence). CDR3 length: 17 residues. V gave up 3 bases and J gave up 1 base, with 16 bases separating them. The CDR3 here is CSASRPSVGSYNSPLHF. CDR3 sequence (DNA): TGCAGTGCTAGTCGGCCCTCGGTAGGGTCCTATAATTCACCCCTCCACTTT.

This clonotype was detected only a few times. This chain uses TRBV30 with TRBJ1-1; D is possibly TRBD1 (5 bases). The V end was cut by 0 bases, the J end by 1 base, with 6 bases between. CDR1 and CDR2 from the germline V gene are GTSNPN and SVGIG (reference sequence). The CDR3 length is 13 residues. The CDR3 region is CAWSVGGNTEAFF. For the CDR3, the DNA is TGTGCCTGGAGTGTTGGGGGGAACACTGAAGCTTTCTTT.

The V call is TRBV2, the J call TRBJ2-3, with D possibly TRBD1 on 7 matching bases. The CDR3 extends over 14 amino acids. With 8 bases removed from V and 2 bases from J, the gap between germline ends came to 14 bases. The germline V gene has CDR1 SNHLY and CDR2 FYNNEI. The CDR3 loop reads CASRRDSVTDTQYF. Written as DNA, the CDR3 is TGTGCCAGCCGGCGGGACAGCGTCACAGATACGCAGTATTTT. The full variable domain, in which reference TRBV2 and TRBJ2-3 provide the parts outside the CDR3, is EPEVTQTPSHQVTQMGQEVILRCVPISNHLYFYWYRQILGQKVEFLVSFYNNEISEKSEIFDDQFSVERPDGSNFTLKIRSTKLEDSAMYFCASRRDSVTDTQYFGPGTRLTVL.

V is TRBV30 and J is TRBJ1-3; the match to TRBD1 covers 9 bases. The germline V gene encodes CDR1 GTSNPN and CDR2 SVGIG (reference sequence). After removal of 1 base from V and 1 base from J, the junction contained 2 bases not matched to a gene. The CDR3 totals 15 residues. In DNA, the CDR3 is TGTGCCTGGAGTGGGGACAGGGCGTCTGGAAACACCATATATTTT. The encoded protein is CAWSGDRASGNTIYF.

V is TRBV30 and J is TRBJ2-1; the match to TRBD2 covers 7 bases. The V gene's germline CDR1 is GTSNPN and CDR2 SVGIG (reference sequence). V shed 0 bases and J 8 bases; nucleotides not matched to a gene: 7. The CDR3 has 14 residues. The CDR3 DNA reads as TGTGCCTGGAGTGTACTGACTAGCCGATATGAGCAGTTCTTC. Residues: CAWSVLTSRYEQFF.

This rearrangement joins TRBV29-1 to TRBJ1-3; a weak D match, TRBD1 (6 bases). Trimming took off 4 bases at V and 2 bases at J, with 12 bases between the two ends. The CDR3 has 14 residues. Germline-derived CDR1 and CDR2 are SQVTM and ANQGSEA. The CDR3 DNA follows: TGCAGCGTTGTGCAGGGGATCCCTGGAAACACCATATATTTT. Its translation: CSVVQGIPGNTIYF.

This clonotype was picked up one time. The gene calls are TRBV20-1 and TRBJ2-3; D is possibly TRBD2 (6 bases). The length of the CDR3 is 13 residues. In germline, CDR1 is DFQATT, CDR2 SNEGSKA (reference sequence). V lost 1 base and J lost 1, with 6 bases in between. Here the CDR3 DNA reads TGCAGTGCTAGAGCTAGCGGCACAGATACGCAGTATTTT. This gives the protein CSARASGTDTQYF.

This chain uses TRBV9 with TRBJ2-7, with D maybe TRBD1 (7 bases). With 0 bases removed from V and 6 bases from J, the gap between germline ends came to 19 bases. The CDR3 runs 16 residues. CDR1 is SGDLS, CDR2 YYNGEE, per germline. This CDR3 reads CASSVEPRGDPREQYF. The DNA for the CDR3 is TGTGCCAGCAGCGTAGAGCCCAGGGGGGACCCTCGCGAGCAGTACTTC. Supplemented by reference TRBV9 and TRBJ2-7, the full variable domain reads DSGVTQTPKHLITATGQRVTLRCSPRSGDLSVYWYQQSLDQGLQFLIQYYNGEERAKGNILERFSAQQFPDLHSELNLSSLELGDSALYFCASSVEPRGDPREQYFGPGTRLTVT.

The chain couples TRBV14 to TRBJ2-1; TRBD2 aligns across 7 bases. The V gene's germline CDR1 is SGHDN and CDR2 FVKESK. This CDR3 is 17 amino acids long. J lost 6 bases, V lost 3 bases, and 14 bases had no gene match. The chain's CDR3 is CASSQFLGGGPVNEQFF. The CDR3 DNA is TGTGCCAGCAGCCAGTTTCTGGGGGGAGGGCCCGTCAATGAGCAGTTCTTC. The full variable domain, rest sourced from reference TRBV14 and TRBJ2-1, is EAGVTQFPSHSVIEKGQTVTLRCDPISGHDNLYWYRRVMGKEIKFLLHFVKESKQDESGMPNNRFLAERTGGTYSTLKVQPAELEDSGVYFCASSQFLGGGPVNEQFFGPGTRLTVL.

This clonotype was detected only a few times. The J gene is TRBJ2-7, the V gene TRBV6-1; 7 nucleotides line up with TRBD2. V shed 8 bases, J shed 3 bases, and the junction held 4 bases outside the gene matches. Looked up from germline, CDR1 is MNHNS and CDR2 is SASEGT. This CDR3 contains 12 residues. The CDR3 loop is CASGTTNYEQYF. CDR3 DNA sequence: TGTGCCAGCGGGACTACAAACTACGAGCAGTACTTC.

This chain uses TRBV7-9 with TRBJ2-7, with 7 bases that match TRBD1. This CDR3 is 14 amino acids long. The V segment lost 5 bases and the J segment 2 bases; nucleotides outside the gene matches: 6. Looked up from germline, CDR1 is SEHNR and CDR2 is FQNEAQ (reference sequence). This chain's CDR3 is CASSPDDRAYEQYF. The CDR3 coding sequence is TGTGCCAGCAGCCCAGACGACAGGGCCTACGAGCAGTACTTC.

This rearrangement joins TRBV9 to TRBJ2-1, with 8 bases aligning to TRBD2. The CDR3 covers 16 residues. CDR1 is SGDLS, CDR2 YYNGEE, per germline. Trimming at V came to 0 bases and at J to 3 bases, leaving 5 bases not matched to a gene. The CDR3 protein is CASSVGGGGNYNEQFF. CDR3 DNA: TGTGCCAGCAGCGTAGGAGGCGGGGGGAACTACAATGAGCAGTTCTTC.

V is TRBV7-2 and J is TRBJ2-5; 14 positions agree with TRBD2. Germline assignment: CDR1 SGHTA and CDR2 FQGNSA. There are 18 residues in the CDR3. The junction had 9 bases not matched to a gene; V was cut back by 2 bases and J by 4 bases. CDR3 residues: CASSLTAGTSGSAETQYF. For the CDR3, the DNA is TGTGCCAGCAGCTTAACGGCGGGGACTAGCGGGAGTGCAGAGACCCAGTACTTC.

The chain couples TRBV20-1 to TRBJ2-2; TRBD2 matches at 9 bases. The V segment lost 1 base and the J segment 4 bases; nucleotides outside the gene matches: 4. The CDR3 is 15 residues long. Per the germline V gene, CDR1 is DFQATT and CDR2 is SNEGSKA (reference sequence). CDR3 bases: TGCAGTGCTAGAGCGCTAGCGGGATTCACCGGGGAGCTGTTTTTT. It codes for CSARALAGFTGELFF.

The chain carries TRBV20-1 and TRBJ2-5, with D maybe TRBD2 (6 bases). The CDR3 loop spans 15 amino acids. Germline V gene data show CDR1 as DFQATT and CDR2 as SNEGSKA (reference sequence). V lost 5 bases and J 1 base, leaving 17 bases between the germline ends. CDR3 nucleotide sequence: TGCAGTGCTGGAAAAACGGGAGACATCCAAGAGACCCAGTACTTC. Protein product: CSAGKTGDIQETQYF.

The chain employs TRBV12-3 or TRBV12-4 and TRBJ1-5; D might be TRBD1 (6 bases). The CDR3 has 15 amino acids. V was clipped by 7 bases and J by 0 bases, with 13 bases between them. DNA of the CDR3: TGTGCCAGCACCCCCACAGGGTATAGCAATCAGCCCCAGCATTTT. As protein: CASTPTGYSNQPQHF.

The V and J genes are TRBV4-1 and TRBJ1-2; D gene unclear. Germline CDR1 reads MGHRA; CDR2 reads YSYEKL. The CDR3 sequence is 13 residues long. V was pared by 1 base and J by 8 bases, with 11 bases between. The CDR3 loop reads CASSQAEAGGYTF. The CDR3 DNA sequence: TGCGCCAGCAGCCAAGCCGAGGCTGGCGGCTACACCTTC.

This chain links TRBV18 with TRBJ1-4; D call uncertain. V shed 3 bases and J shed 8 bases, with 13 bases lying between them. The CDR3 extends over 14 amino acids. The germline V gene encodes CDR1 KGHSH and CDR2 LQKENI. The DNA for the CDR3 is TGTGCCAGCTCACCCGGCTGGGGTCGCGAAAAACTGTTTTTT. Translation gives CASSPGWGREKLFF.

This clonotype was counted between two and nine times. V gene TRBV7-8 combines with J gene TRBJ1-2, with D perhaps TRBD1 (5 bases). CDR1 is SGHVS, CDR2 FQNEAQ, per germline. Trimming shortened V by 7 bases and J by 4 bases, and 16 bases separated the two germline ends. This CDR3 contains 14 residues. DNA for the CDR3: TGTGCCAGCACCCCGGGAGACAGTGGCTATGGCTACACCTTC. It translates to CASTPGDSGYGYTF.

This clonotype was seen only once. One junction end does not reproduce the germline sequence, and a read error may be involved. The V and J genes are TRBV7-2 and TRBJ1-6, with a possible D match to TRBD1 (5 bases). The length of the CDR3 is 14 residues. Looked up from germline, CDR1 is SGHTA and CDR2 is FQGNSA. The CDR3 DNA reads TGTGCCAGCAGCTTATCCAGGGATAATTCACCCCTCCATTTT. It specifies CASSLSRDNSPLHF. The whole variable domain, remainder taken from reference TRBV7-2 and TRBJ1-6, is GAGVSQSPSNKVTEKGKDVELRCDPISGHTALYWYRQSLGQGLEFLIYFQGNSAPDKSGLPSDRFSAERTGGSVSTLTIQRTQQEDSAVYLCASSLSRDNSPLHFGNGTRLTVT.